This TCR beta chain comes out of a study of T cell responses to AZD1222 COVID-19 vaccine. TCRdb's copy holds only in-frame clones and misses some; the assay was immunoSEQ multiplex PCR. Of some 110,000 clones detected, approximately 84% appear once; the ten largest clones hold roughly 9%. Germline V lookup: CDR1 MDHEN, CDR2 SYDVKM. Trimming cost V 7 bases and J 6 bases; bases outside gene matches: 11. This CDR3 contains 15 residues. Specimen: peripheral blood, collected on day 0 of AZD1222 vaccination. V gene TRBV28 combines with J gene TRBJ1-4, with TRBD1 matching 7 bases. The TCR sequence derives from an adult in good health. CDR3 loop: CASTRRQGGDEKLFF. In DNA form, the CDR3 reads TGTGCCAGCACCCGCCGACAGGGAGGAGATGAAAAACTGTTTTTT.